This T cell receptor beta chain came from a study of CD8+CD57+ T cells in acquired aplastic anemia. The wider study: Across the sorted CD4+ and CD8+ cells, DNA amounts averaged around 3.2 ug. Findings and limits, study-wide: CD8+ Simpson's diversity did not differ significantly between patients and controls. A set of twenty-nine CD8+ CDR3 sequences was shared between patients and controls, and these sequences appeared highly expressed in patients.

The study profiled TCR beta VDJ and CDR3 using genomic DNA as template. TCRdb recomputed calls from the reads with MiXCR, one row per CDR3 protein. The data show about 160,000 distinct CDR3 sequences, around 40% seen once. Looked up from germline, CDR1 is KGHDR and CDR2 is SFDVKD. V lost 4 bases to trimming and J lost 3 bases, with 17 bases between them. CDR3 length: 16 amino acids. A remark on this clonotype: Its antigen is unidentified.

The clonotype originates from a human donor in good health. This rearrangement joins TRBV24-1 to TRBJ1-2; tentative D call: TRBD1 (6 bases). The sequencing input was sorted CD4+, CD8+, or CD8+CD57+ T cells (not recorded which) from PBMCs. CDR3 sequence (DNA): TGTGCCACCAGTGACCGAGCCCTACAGGGAGACTATGGCTACACCTTC. Its protein product is CATSDRALQGDYGYTF.